These 20 T cell receptor beta chains share one sample of origin, sequenced in a study of cytomegalovirus exposure and HLA in healthy donors. The PCR employed 60 Vbeta primers together with 13 Jbeta primers. The method was immunoSEQ multiplex PCR; TCRdb's version includes in-frame clones alone and lacks a portion of them. The table records over 150,000 clones, about 80% of them present only once. Specimen: PBMCs. These receptor sequences come from a woman aged 25 to 45 in good health and CMV-seropositive.

The V call is TRBV7-2, the J call TRBJ2-7; 10 nucleotides align to TRBD2. This CDR3 comprises 16 residues. The germline gives CDR1 SGHTA, CDR2 FQGNSA. After removal of 1 base from V and 2 bases from J, the junction contained 5 bases not matched to a gene. The DNA of the CDR3 is TGTGCCAGCAGCTTAGTTGGGCTAGCGGGAGCCTACGAGCAGTACTTC. Its protein product is CASSLVGLAGAYEQYF.

The chain employs TRBV16 and TRBJ1-1; TRBD1 is a possible D gene (5 bases). The V end lost 0 bases, the J end lost 5 bases, and 13 bases lay between the germline ends. Looked up from germline, CDR1 is KGHSY and CDR2 is FQNENV. The CDR3 totals 15 residues. DNA for the CDR3: TGTGCCAGCAGCCAATCGGGGCAGGGTAGAACTGAAGCTTTCTTT. Protein product: CASSQSGQGRTEAFF.

V and J are TRBV19 and TRBJ2-5; TRBD1 might be the D (5 bases). CDR3 length: 16 residues. The V and J ends lost 1 base and 5 bases respectively, with 17 bases between them. Germline CDR1 reads LNHDA; CDR2 reads SQIVND (reference sequence). The CDR3 spells CASSIGRKQVLETQYF. The CDR3 nucleotides are TGTGCCAGTAGTATAGGACGGAAACAGGTCCTGGAGACCCAGTACTTC.

This clone was seen once. V is TRBV6-5 and J is TRBJ2-1; no definite D call. Germline values: CDR1 MNHEY, CDR2 SVGAGI. Trimming took 2 bases from V and 4 from J, leaving 6 bases between them. This CDR3 is 13 amino acids long. Here the CDR3 reads CASSYGRYNEQFF. In DNA, the CDR3 is TGTGCCAGCAGTTACGGCCGTTACAATGAGCAGTTCTTC.

This clone was observed a handful of times. The genes are TRBV5-5 and TRBJ1-2; 7 bases map to TRBD1. Trimming took 5 bases from V and 5 from J; bases not matched to a gene: 9. There are 14 residues in the CDR3. CDR1 SGHKS and CDR2 YYEKEE come from the germline V gene (reference sequence). The CDR3 region is CASRWDSLGYGYTF. The CDR3 DNA reads TGTGCCAGCAGGTGGGACAGCCTCGGGTATGGCTACACCTTC. Complete variable domain (other parts from reference TRBV5-5 and TRBJ1-2): DAGVTQSPTHLIKTRGQQVTLRCSPISGHKSVSWYQQVLGQGPQFIFQYYEKEERGRGNFPDRFSARQFPNYSSELNVNALLLGDSALYLCASRWDSLGYGYTFGSGTRLTVV.

V and J are TRBV6-5 and TRBJ2-7; D gene ambiguous. Trimming stripped 8 bases from V and 1 base from J, with 6 bases between. The CDR3 length is 11 residues. Germline V gene lookup returns CDR1 MNHEY and CDR2 SVGAGI. CDR3 nucleotide sequence: TGTGCCAGCCAGAGGTCCTACGAGCAGTACTTC. Amino acid sequence: CASQRSYEQYF.

This clone was detected once. V usage is TRBV5-1 and J usage is TRBJ2-3; D may be TRBD2 (6 bases). Trimming removed 2 bases at V and 2 bases at J, with 12 bases between. Germline CDR1 SGHRS, CDR2 YFSETQ. The CDR3 is 15 residues long. The CDR3 bases are TGCGCCAGCAGCTTCGGGGGTGGGAACACAGATACGCAGTATTTT. This translates into CASSFGGGNTDTQYF.

This chain joins TRBV28 and TRBJ2-5; 12 nucleotides agree with TRBD1. The junction had 3 bases not matched to a gene; V was cut back by 2 bases and J by 2 bases. Germline lookup yields CDR1 MDHEN and CDR2 SYDVKM. The CDR3 runs 16 residues. The chain's CDR3 is CASSLGTGGQQETQYF. As DNA, the CDR3 is TGTGCCAGCAGTTTAGGGACAGGGGGCCAGCAAGAGACCCAGTACTTC.

The chain uses TRBV19 and TRBJ1-2, with TRBD1 identical over 7 bases. With 6 bases clipped from V and 7 bases from J, the junction kept 8 bases outside the gene matches. The CDR3 is made up of 13 amino acids. Germline V CDR1 and CDR2: LNHDA, SQIVND (reference sequence). Here the CDR3 DNA reads TGTGCCAGTAGCCTTAGGACAGGCTTTGGCTACACCTTC. It translates to CASSLRTGFGYTF. The full variable domain, its missing parts supplied by reference TRBV19 and TRBJ1-2, is DGGITQSPKYLFRKEGQNVTLSCEQNLNHDAMYWYRQDPGQGLRLIYYSQIVNDFQKGDIAEGYSVSREKKESFPLTVTSAQKNPTAFYLCASSLRTGFGYTFGSGTRLTVV.

V and J are TRBV4-1 and TRBJ2-2; 8 bases map to TRBD1. Germline lookup yields CDR1 MGHRA and CDR2 YSYEKL. Germline trimming cut 4 bases from V and 4 bases from J; bases unmatched to any gene: 5. The CDR3 is 15 amino acids. CDR3 bases: TGCGCCAGCAGCCCCCGGACAGGGCCCACCGGGGAGCTGTTTTTT. Protein sequence: CASSPRTGPTGELFF.

This clone came up a few times. The sample contains more than one DNA sequence encoding this CDR3. The chain joins TRBV9 to TRBJ1-2; 7 positions match TRBD1. This CDR3 has 15 residues. The J segment lost 4 bases and the V segment lost 0 bases, leaving 6 bases of the junction unmatched. Germline CDR1 and CDR2: SGDLS and YYNGEE. The chain's CDR3 is CASSVGQGWVYGYTF. In DNA, the CDR3 is TGTGCCAGCAGCGTAGGACAGGGATGGGTCTATGGCTACACCTTC.

The V call is TRBV10-3, the J call TRBJ1-2; TRBD1 is a possible D gene (5 bases). Trimming took off 10 bases at V and 0 bases at J, with 21 bases between the two ends. The CDR3 is 16 amino acids. Germline CDR1 and CDR2: ENHRY and SYGVKD. CDR3 amino acids: CATRQLLQEANYGYTF. CDR3 coding DNA: TGTGCCACCCGACAGTTACTACAGGAAGCTAACTATGGCTACACCTTC.

The chain combines TRBV28 with TRBJ2-1, with D uncertain. This CDR3 contains 13 residues. Germline assignment: CDR1 MDHEN and CDR2 SYDVKM. V dropped 6 bases and J dropped 5 bases, with 11 bases sitting between them. DNA for the CDR3: TGTGCCAGCAGCCCCCCTTCCCACAATGAGCAGTTCTTC. Protein product: CASSPPSHNEQFF.

The count of this clone is one. CDR3 coding DNA: TGCAGCGTTTTGGAGGGGGCAGGATACGAGCAGTACTTC. It yields the protein CSVLEGAGYEQYF. The chain links TRBV29-1 to TRBJ2-7; tentatively, D is TRBD1 (7 bases). This CDR3 has 13 residues. The V end was cut by 5 bases, the J end by 4 bases, with 15 bases between. CDR1 is SQVTM and CDR2 is ANQGSEA in the germline V gene.

The rearrangement uses TRBV18 and TRBJ1-5, with a possible D match to TRBD1 (5 bases). Germline values: CDR1 KGHSH, CDR2 LQKENI. The V end was cut by 3 bases, the J end by 5 bases, with 11 bases between. The CDR3 runs to 14 residues. CDR3 protein: CASSPSQGDQPQHF. The CDR3 DNA sequence: TGTGCCAGCTCACCGAGTCAGGGCGATCAGCCCCAGCATTTT.

This chain joins TRBV6-1 and TRBJ2-1, with D possibly matching TRBD1 (5 bases). Trimming removed 5 bases at V and 1 base at J, with 12 bases between. Germline CDR1 and CDR2: MNHNS and SASEGT. The length of the CDR3 is 15 residues. The CDR3 bases are TGTGCCAGCAGTCGGCAGGGCCCTTCCTACAATGAGCAGTTCTTC. Translating gives CASSRQGPSYNEQFF.

The V and J genes are TRBV30 and TRBJ2-1; 9 bases are shared with TRBD2. CDR1 GTSNPN and CDR2 SVGIG come from the germline V gene (reference sequence). This CDR3 contains 15 residues. The junction had 10 bases not matched to a gene; V was cut back by 4 bases and J by 6 bases. CDR3 amino acids: CAWKYTGLAVNEQFF. For the CDR3, the DNA is TGTGCCTGGAAATACACGGGACTAGCTGTCAATGAGCAGTTCTTC. Filled out from reference TRBV30 and TRBJ2-1, the complete variable domain reads SQTIHQWPATLVQPVGSPLSLECTVEGTSNPNLYWYRQAAGRGLQLLFYSVGIGQISSEVPQNLSASRPQDRQFILSSKKLLLSDSGFYLCAWKYTGLAVNEQFFGPGTRLTVL.

The chain employs TRBV30 and TRBJ2-7; 9 bases line up with TRBD2. V dropped 3 bases and J dropped 2; count of bases not matched to a gene: 20. The CDR3 loop spans 19 amino acids. Germline V CDR1 and CDR2: GTSNPN, SVGIG (reference sequence). The CDR3: CAWSPPPRSGRMETYEQYF. The CDR3, as DNA: TGTGCCTGGAGCCCCCCCCCGCGGAGCGGGAGGATGGAAACCTACGAGCAGTACTTC.

In this sample, this clone turned up a few times. DNA for the CDR3: TGCAGCGTTGAAGATCTGGGGACAAGAGGAAACACCATATATTTT. Residues: CSVEDLGTRGNTIYF. This chain joins TRBV29-1 and TRBJ1-3; perhaps TRBD1 as D (6 bases). CDR1 and CDR2 (germline): SQVTM, ANQGSEA. The germline V and J ends were trimmed by 0 bases and 4 bases, with 13 bases remaining between them. The CDR3 extends over 15 amino acids.

This chain connects TRBV6-1 to TRBJ2-1; 9 positions match TRBD1. V lost 7 bases, J lost 8 bases, and 9 bases stayed unmatched. The CDR3 is 14 amino acids. Germline loops: CDR1 MNHNS, CDR2 SASEGT. The CDR3 protein is CASTRTGEWDEQFF. CDR3 DNA sequence: TGTGCCAGCACTAGGACAGGGGAGTGGGATGAGCAGTTCTTC.